A single sample gave rise to the 15 T cell receptor beta chains below, sequenced in a study of blood T cell repertoires in COVID-19. Libraries were prepared by immunoSEQ multiplex PCR; TCRdb keeps only in-frame clonotypes and omits some of them. The sample carries some 180,000 clones, about 90% recorded once. Specimen: peripheral blood. Every receptor here comes from a man in his forties or fifties with acute or convalescent COVID-19.

This chain links TRBV12-3 or TRBV12-4 with TRBJ2-5; TRBD1 is a possible D gene (5 bases). The V end was cut by 5 bases, the J end by 0 bases, with 7 bases between. The length of the CDR3 is 13 residues. CDR3 nucleotides: TGTGCCAGCAGTACAGGTTACCAAGAGACCCAGTACTTC. This codes for CASSTGYQETQYF.

CDR3 sequence: CASSLERGGIFYNEQFF. The DNA for the CDR3 is TGTGCCAGCAGCTTAGAGCGGGGGGGCATTTTCTACAATGAGCAGTTCTTC. This chain joins TRBV7-2 and TRBJ2-1; TRBD2 aligns across 10 bases. Germline V gene sequence: CDR1 SGHTA, CDR2 FQGNSA. The V and J ends lost 1 base and 3 bases, in that order; junction bases with no gene match: 6. The CDR3 has 17 residues.

This chain links TRBV18 with TRBJ1-5; D is possibly TRBD1 (5 bases). The V and J ends lost 5 bases and 4 bases respectively, with 9 bases between them. The CDR3 spans 13 residues. Germline CDR1 and CDR2: KGHSH and LQKENI. Here the CDR3 reads CASSTDRNQPQHF. Written as DNA, the CDR3 is TGTGCCAGCTCAACTGACAGAAATCAGCCCCAGCATTTT.

V is TRBV5-5 and J is TRBJ1-2, with D possibly TRBD1 on 6 matching bases. With 4 bases removed from V and 8 bases from J, the gap between germline ends came to 15 bases. This CDR3 contains 13 residues. Germline CDR1 SGHKS, CDR2 YYEKEE (reference sequence). Written as DNA, the CDR3 is TGTGCCAGCAGCCTCGTCAGGGGCCGGGGCTACACCTTC. It codes for CASSLVRGRGYTF.

This chain links TRBV3-1 (or the pseudogene TRBV3-2) with TRBJ2-2; 8 bases are shared with TRBD2. The CDR3 spans 17 residues. V trimming: 0 bases; J trimming: 4 bases; junction bases outside the gene matches: 7. Per the germline V gene, CDR1 is LGHDT and CDR2 is YNNKEL (reference sequence). The CDR3 bases are TGTGCCAGCAGCCAAGAAGGTAGCGGGATTCTCACCGGGGAGCTGTTTTTT. Protein product: CASSQEGSGILTGELFF.

The rearrangement uses TRBV5-1 and TRBJ2-7; TRBD1 matches 7 bases. CDR3 length: 14 amino acids. With V trimmed by 0 bases and J by 4 bases, 4 bases remained unmatched. Germline assignment: CDR1 SGHRS and CDR2 YFSETQ. The CDR3 reads CASSLGGTAYEQYF. DNA for the CDR3: TGCGCCAGCAGCTTGGGTGGGACAGCATACGAGCAGTACTTC.

On this clone itself: Other DNA sequences in the same sample also yield this CDR3. The chain is built from TRBV5-1 and TRBJ2-2; D is ambiguous. The CDR3 contains 15 residues. Germline V gene data show CDR1 as SGHRS and CDR2 as YFSETQ. V dropped 0 bases and J dropped 3 bases, with 9 bases sitting between them. The CDR3: CASSLGQVDTGELFF. CDR3 nucleotide sequence: TGCGCCAGCAGCTTGGGGCAGGTAGACACCGGGGAGCTGTTTTTT.

The V and J genes are TRBV7-9 and TRBJ2-7, with 10 bases aligning to TRBD2. The CDR3 is 15 amino acids. The germline CDR1 and CDR2 sequences are SEHNR and FQNEAQ (reference sequence). Trimming removed 3 bases from V and 4 bases from J; junction bases left unmatched: 6. For the CDR3, the DNA is TGTGCCAGCAGCTTGGAGCGGGAGGGCCCGTACGAGCAGTACTTC. This codes for CASSLEREGPYEQYF. The full variable domain, rest sourced from reference TRBV7-9 and TRBJ2-7, is DTGVSQNPRHKITKRGQNVTFRCDPISEHNRLYWYRQTLGQGPEFLTYFQNEAQLEKSRLLSDRFSAERPKGSFSTLEIQRTEQGDSAMYLCASSLEREGPYEQYFGPGTRLTVT.

This chain connects TRBV7-9 to TRBJ2-5; TRBD1 agrees at 8 bases. In germline, CDR1 is SEHNR, CDR2 FQNEAQ (reference sequence). V shed 3 bases and J 4 bases; nucleotides not matched to a gene: 7. The CDR3 sequence is 15 residues long. The CDR3 DNA sequence: TGTGCCAGCAGCTTGTACGCAGGGGGCTCAGAGACCCAGTACTTC. This gives the protein CASSLYAGGSETQYF.

The chain recombines TRBV5-6 with TRBJ2-7; 9 positions match TRBD2. With V trimmed by 2 bases and J by 3 bases, 0 bases remained unmatched. From germline, CDR1 is SGHDT and CDR2 YYEEEE. The CDR3 has 13 residues. As DNA, the CDR3 is TGTGCCAGCAGCTTTAGCGGGAGCTACGAGCAGTACTTC. Translated, it gives CASSFSGSYEQYF.

The chain has TRBV15 and TRBJ2-2; possible D gene TRBD1, 6 bases. The V gene's germline CDR1 is LNHNV and CDR2 YYDKDF (reference sequence). The V end was cut by 0 bases, the J end by 5 bases, with 19 bases between. This CDR3 is built from 18 residues. The CDR3 sequence is CATSRDRQGRVVTGELFF. In nucleotides, the CDR3 is TGTGCCACCAGCAGAGATCGGCAGGGGCGAGTAGTGACCGGGGAGCTGTTTTTT.

The CDR3 nucleotides are TGTGCCAGTGGAGGACAGCTGGTATACTATGGCTACACCTTC. Its translation is CASGGQLVYYGYTF. V and J are TRBV28 and TRBJ1-2; D is possibly TRBD1 (6 bases). CDR3 length: 14 amino acids. Trimming took off 9 bases at V and 3 bases at J, with 17 bases between the two ends. Germline V lookup: CDR1 MDHEN, CDR2 SYDVKM.

This sequence joins TRBV18 and TRBJ2-3, with a tentative D call TRBD1 (5 bases). Germline CDR1 and CDR2: KGHSH and LQKENI. This CDR3 region has 15 residues. With 3 bases removed from V and 2 bases from J, the gap between germline ends came to 12 bases. CDR3 region: CASSPSAGNTDTQYF. DNA of the CDR3: TGTGCCAGCTCACCGTCGGCAGGGAACACAGATACGCAGTATTTT.

CDR3 DNA: TGTGCCAGCAGTGTCCGACTAGGGGAGCAGTTCTTC. This gives the protein CASSVRLGEQFF. The rearrangement uses TRBV2 and TRBJ2-1; the D gene is possibly TRBD2 (6 bases). CDR3 length: 12 residues. Germline CDR1 is SNHLY and CDR2 is FYNNEI. The ends were cut back, 4 bases at V and 10 bases at J, with 11 bases in the middle. The whole variable domain, remainder taken from reference TRBV2 and TRBJ2-1, is EPEVTQTPSHQVTQMGQEVILRCVPISNHLYFYWYRQILGQKVEFLVSFYNNEISEKSEIFDDQFSVERPDGSNFTLKIRSTKLEDSAMYFCASSVRLGEQFFGPGTRLTVL.

The rearrangement uses TRBV5-8 and TRBJ2-1; 9 bases match TRBD1. V lost 0 bases, J lost 9 bases, and 7 bases stayed unmatched. This CDR3 spans 15 amino acids. The germline V gene encodes CDR1 SGHTS and CDR2 YDEGEE. The CDR3 DNA is TGTGCCAGCAGCTTGGACAGGGGGCTCCCGGGTGAGCAGTTCTTC. It translates to CASSLDRGLPGEQFF.